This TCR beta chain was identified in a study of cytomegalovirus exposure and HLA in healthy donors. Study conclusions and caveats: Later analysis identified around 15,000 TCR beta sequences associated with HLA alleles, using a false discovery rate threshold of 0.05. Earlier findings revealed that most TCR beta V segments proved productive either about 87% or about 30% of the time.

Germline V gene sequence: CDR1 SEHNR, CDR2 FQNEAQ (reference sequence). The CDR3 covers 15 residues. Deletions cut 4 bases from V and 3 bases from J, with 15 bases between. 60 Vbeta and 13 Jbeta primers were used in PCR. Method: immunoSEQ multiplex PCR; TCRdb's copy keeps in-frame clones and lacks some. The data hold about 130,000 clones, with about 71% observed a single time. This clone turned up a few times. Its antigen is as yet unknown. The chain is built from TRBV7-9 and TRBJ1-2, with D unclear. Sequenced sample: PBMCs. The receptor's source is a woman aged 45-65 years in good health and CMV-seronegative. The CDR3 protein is CASSYALAVYYGYTF. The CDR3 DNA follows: TGTGCCAGCAGCTACGCTTTGGCAGTTTACTATGGCTACACCTTC. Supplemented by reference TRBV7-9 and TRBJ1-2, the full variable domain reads DTGVSQNPRHKITKRGQNVTFRCDPISEHNRLYWYRQTLGQGPEFLTYFQNEAQLEKSRLLSDRFSAERPKGSFSTLEIQRTEQGDSAMYLCASSYALAVYYGYTFGSGTRLTVV.